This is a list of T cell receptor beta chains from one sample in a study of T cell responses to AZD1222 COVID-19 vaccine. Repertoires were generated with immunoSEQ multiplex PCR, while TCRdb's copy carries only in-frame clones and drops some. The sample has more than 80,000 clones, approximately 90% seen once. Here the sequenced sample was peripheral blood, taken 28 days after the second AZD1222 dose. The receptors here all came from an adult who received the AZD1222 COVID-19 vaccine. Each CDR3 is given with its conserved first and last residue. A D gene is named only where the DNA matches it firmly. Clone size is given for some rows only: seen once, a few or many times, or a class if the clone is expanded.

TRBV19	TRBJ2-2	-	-	CASSQWTRNTGELFF	TGTGCCAGTAGTCAATGGACAAGAAACACCGGGGAGCTGTTTTTT
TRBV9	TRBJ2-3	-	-	CASDEGGSTDTQYF	TGTGCCAGCGACGAGGGGGGTAGCACAGATACGCAGTATTTT
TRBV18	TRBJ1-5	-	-	CASSPTSGGPGNQPQHF	TGTGCCAGCTCACCTACGAGTGGGGGGCCGGGCAATCAGCCCCAGCATTTT
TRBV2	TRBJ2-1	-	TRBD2	CASSRLAGEQFF	TGTGCCAGCAGCCGACTAGCTGGTGAGCAGTTCTTC
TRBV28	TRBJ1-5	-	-	CASSLSRQGNQPQHF	TGTGCCAGCAGTTTATCTCGACAGGGCAATCAGCCCCAGCATTTT
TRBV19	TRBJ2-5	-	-	CASSIGVGTQTQYF	TGTGCCAGTAGTATAGGAGTAGGGACTCAGACCCAGTACTTC
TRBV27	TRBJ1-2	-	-	CASSLGTPQRDGYTF	TGTGCCAGCAGTTTAGGGACGCCTCAAAGGGATGGCTACACCTTC
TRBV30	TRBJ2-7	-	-	CAWGPLAAAYEQYF	TGTGCCTGGGGTCCGCTGGCGGCGGCTTACGAGCAGTACTTC
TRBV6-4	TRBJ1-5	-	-	CARPVGGNQPQHF	TGTGCCAGACCTGTGGGGGGCAATCAGCCCCAGCATTTT
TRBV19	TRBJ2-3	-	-	CASSSRTEIFSDTQYF	TGTGCCAGTAGTTCTCGGACTGAGATCTTCTCAGATACGCAGTATTTT
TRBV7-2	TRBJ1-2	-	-	CASSLGPTGSYGYTF	TGTGCCAGCAGCTTGGGACCTACAGGGTCCTATGGCTACACCTTC
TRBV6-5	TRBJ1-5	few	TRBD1	CASSSITGGNQPQHF	TGTGCCAGCAGTTCAATTACAGGGGGCAATCAGCCCCAGCATTTT
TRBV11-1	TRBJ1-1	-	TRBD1	CASSARDSPEAFF	TGTGCCAGCAGCGCCCGGGACAGCCCTGAAGCTTTCTTT
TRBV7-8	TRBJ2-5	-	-	CASSLAGAGAIQETQYF	TGTGCCAGCAGCTTAGCTGGGGCGGGCGCTATCCAAGAGACCCAGTACTTC
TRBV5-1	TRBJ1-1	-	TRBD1	CASSKVGTGEAFF	TGCGCCAGCAGCAAGGTCGGGACAGGGGAAGCTTTCTTT
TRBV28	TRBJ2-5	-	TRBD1	CASSPTGQGWQETQYF	TGTGCCAGCAGTCCGACGGGACAGGGTTGGCAAGAGACCCAGTACTTC
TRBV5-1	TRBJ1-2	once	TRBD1	CASSYDRGLGYTF	TGCGCCAGCAGCTATGACAGGGGGCTTGGCTACACCTTC
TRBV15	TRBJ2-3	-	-	CATSRDLQRTDTQYF	TGTGCCACCAGCAGAGATCTTCAGCGGACAGATACGCAGTATTTT
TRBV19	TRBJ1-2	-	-	CASTAGPALGYTF	TGTGCCAGCACCGCCGGGCCCGCACTTGGCTACACCTTC
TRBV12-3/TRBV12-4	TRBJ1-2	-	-	CASSFGSHYGYTF	TGTGCCAGCAGTTTTGGCAGCCACTATGGCTACACCTTC
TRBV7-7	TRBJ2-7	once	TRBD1	CASSLDRGPSYEQYF	TGTGCCAGCAGCTTGGACAGGGGGCCGTCCTACGAGCAGTACTTC
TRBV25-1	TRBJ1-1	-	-	CASSSPHGNTEAFF	TGTGCCAGCAGTTCCCCACATGGGAACACTGAAGCTTTCTTT
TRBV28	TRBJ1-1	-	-	CASSFYPNTEAFF	TGTGCCAGCAGTTTCTACCCGAACACTGAAGCTTTCTTT